This T cell receptor (beta chain) was identified in a study of T-cell reconstitution after alpha-beta-depleted transplantation in children. This clonotype was counted ten times or more. Trimming cost V 4 bases and J 8 bases, with 26 bases left between them. Germline V gene data show CDR1 as SQVTM and CDR2 as ANQGSEA. The CDR3 runs to 16 residues. For TCRbeta, the library was prepared with unique molecular identifiers. In TCRdb, the PCR reads were re-called with MiXCR into one record per CDR3 protein. The data contain roughly 190,000 distinct CDR3 sequences, 13% to 15% of them seen just once; the ten biggest clones take up 13%.

The chain is built from TRBV29-1 and TRBJ1-2; no firm D call. The sequence was collected from a human donor who donated a stem cell graft to a child with acute lymphoblastic leukemia. The sequencing here drew on PBMCs from the stem cell graft donor, taken from the stem cell graft. The CDR3 loop is CSVVGDTDFLFGGYTF. The CDR3 coding sequence is TGCAGCGTTGTTGGAGACACGGACTTTCTGTTCGGCGGCTACACCTTC. Supplemented by reference TRBV29-1 and TRBJ1-2, the full variable domain reads SAVISQKPSRDICQRGTSLTIQCQVDSQVTMMFWYRQQPGQSLTLIATANQGSEATYESGFVIDKFPISRPNLTFSTLTVSNMSPEDSSIYLCSVVGDTDFLFGGYTFGSGTRLTVV.